These 9 T cell receptor beta chains share one sample of origin, sequenced in a study of blood T cell repertoires in COVID-19. The table came from immunoSEQ multiplex PCR; TCRdb's copy has only in-frame clones and leaves some out. The sample lists approximately 390,000 clones, around 87% occurring once. What was sequenced was peripheral blood. These receptors all stem from a woman aged 55-69 years with COVID-19, enrolled during active disease.

The rearrangement uses TRBV11-2 and TRBJ1-1; the match to TRBD1 covers 7 bases. V lost 3 bases and J lost 6; bases outside the gene matches: 1. The CDR3 contains 12 residues. Per the germline V gene, CDR1 is SGHAT and CDR2 is FQNNGV. CDR3 region: CASSFQGAEAFF. CDR3 in DNA: TGTGCCAGCAGCTTCCAGGGGGCTGAAGCTTTCTTT. Looking up the rest from reference TRBV11-2 and TRBJ1-1 gives the full variable domain: EAGVAQSPRYKIIEKRQSVAFWCNPISGHATLYWYQQILGQGPKLLIQFQNNGVVDDSQLPKDRFSAERLKGVDSTLKIQPAKLEDSAVYLCASSFQGAEAFFGQGTRLTVV.

In its sample, this clone was seen once. J is TRBJ2-5 and V is TRBV30; 10 nucleotides agree with TRBD1. The CDR3 sequence is 15 residues long. CDR1 is GTSNPN and CDR2 is SVGIG in the germline V gene (reference sequence). V lost 1 base, J lost 5 bases, and 7 bases stayed unmatched. CDR3 sequence (DNA): TGTGCCTGGAGTGCTGGGAGGACAGGGGGGGAGACCCAGTACTTC. It specifies CAWSAGRTGGETQYF.

J is TRBJ2-5 and V is TRBV5-8, with D unclear. CDR1 is SGHTS, CDR2 YDEGEE, per germline. This CDR3 has 13 amino acids. V was trimmed by 0 bases and J by 5 bases, leaving 8 bases between them. The CDR3 region has the DNA TGTGCCAGCAGCTTGGATCTTTATGAGACCCAGTACTTC. It yields the protein CASSLDLYETQYF.

This sequence joins TRBV10-2 and TRBJ1-1; D unresolved. This CDR3 is 14 amino acids long. Germline V gene data show CDR1 as WSHSY and CDR2 as SAAADI. With 4 bases removed from V and 5 bases from J, the gap between germline ends came to 14 bases. CDR3 DNA sequence: TGCGCCAGCAGTGGGACCGGCAGGAGGACTGAAGCTTTCTTT. It is translated as CASSGTGRRTEAFF.

The V and J genes are TRBV25-1 and TRBJ1-2; 9 nucleotides align to TRBD1. Germline CDR1 and CDR2: MGHDK and SYGVNS. The CDR3 sequence is 14 residues long. Losses at the gene ends were 3 bases for V and 4 bases for J; bases not matched to a gene: 3. CDR3 residues: CASSEVGQGYGYTF. CDR3 in DNA: TGTGCCAGCAGTGAGGTGGGACAGGGCTATGGCTACACCTTC.

The chain carries TRBV6-2 or TRBV6-3 and TRBJ2-3; TRBD2 matches at 13 bases. Germline V gene sequence: CDR1 MNHEY, CDR2 SVGEGT. J gave up 6 bases and V 5 bases, and 11 bases lay outside the gene matches. The CDR3 runs to 17 residues. CDR3 loop: CASSGVWTSGGRDTQYF. The CDR3 DNA reads as TGTGCCAGCAGTGGGGTATGGACTAGCGGGGGAAGGGATACGCAGTATTTT.

V is TRBV29-1 and J is TRBJ1-4, with no clear D. V was trimmed by 1 base and J by 0 bases, leaving 15 bases between them. Looked up from germline, CDR1 is SQVTM and CDR2 is ANQGSEA. This CDR3 region has 17 residues. CDR3 sequence: CSVEAGSYFATNEKLFF. The CDR3 coding sequence is TGCAGCGTTGAAGCCGGGTCATATTTTGCAACTAATGAAAAACTGTTTTTT.

The chain uses TRBV11-2 and TRBJ1-1; D is uncertain. This CDR3 is 14 amino acids long. Germline V gene data show CDR1 as SGHAT and CDR2 as FQNNGV. The V end lost 5 bases, the J end lost 4 bases, and 14 bases lay between the germline ends. CDR3: CASSDTRGGTEAFF. As DNA, the CDR3 is TGTGCCAGCAGCGACACCCGGGGAGGCACTGAAGCTTTCTTT.

The gene calls are TRBV25-1 and TRBJ2-2, with TRBD1 identical over 7 bases. The V segment lost 5 bases and the J segment 5 bases; nucleotides outside the gene matches: 8. The CDR3 sequence is 15 residues long. Germline CDR1 is MGHDK and CDR2 is SYGVNS. Here the CDR3 DNA reads TGTGCCAGCAGTCACCCAGGGGGTAGGACCGGGGAGCTGTTTTTT. Its protein product is CASSHPGGRTGELFF.